These 32 T cell receptor beta chains were sequenced from one sample in a study of blood T cell repertoires in COVID-19. Method: immunoSEQ multiplex PCR; TCRdb's copy keeps in-frame clones and lacks some. The data hold about 180,000 clones, with approximately 83% observed a single time. The source material was peripheral blood. The receptors shown here come from a human donor in a cohort sampled during active COVID-19.

V gene TRBV15 combines with J gene TRBJ2-7; 9 nucleotides align to TRBD2. V trimming: 0 bases; J trimming: 3 bases; junction bases outside the gene matches: 0. Germline values: CDR1 LNHNV, CDR2 YYDKDF (reference sequence). This CDR3 comprises 14 residues. The CDR3 region is CATSRELAGYEQYF. For the CDR3, the DNA is TGTGCCACCAGCAGAGAACTAGCGGGCTACGAGCAGTACTTC.

This clone was observed once. J is TRBJ2-2 and V is TRBV2; 7 bases are a match to TRBD2. The CDR3 covers 12 residues. V lost 9 bases, J lost 6 bases, and 4 bases stayed unmatched. Germline values: CDR1 SNHLY, CDR2 FYNNEI. The chain's CDR3 is CASGAGAGELFF. Written as DNA, the CDR3 is TGTGCCAGTGGGGCGGGGGCCGGGGAGCTGTTTTTT.

V and J are TRBV11-2 and TRBJ2-1, with D possibly being TRBD2 (6 bases). The V gene lost 0 bases and the J gene lost 0 bases, with 9 bases spanning the gap. The CDR3 consists of 16 residues. In germline, CDR1 is SGHAT, CDR2 FQNNGV. The CDR3 sequence: CASSLDAGSSYNEQFF. CDR3 DNA: TGTGCCAGCAGCTTAGATGCGGGGAGCTCCTACAATGAGCAGTTCTTC. The variable domain in full, with the rest retrieved from reference TRBV11-2 and TRBJ2-1, is EAGVAQSPRYKIIEKRQSVAFWCNPISGHATLYWYQQILGQGPKLLIQFQNNGVVDDSQLPKDRFSAERLKGVDSTLKIQPAKLEDSAVYLCASSLDAGSSYNEQFFGPGTRLTVL.

This clone was seen a handful of times. The chain carries TRBV7-9 and TRBJ1-5, with D possibly matching TRBD1 (5 bases). Germline CDR1 is SEHNR and CDR2 is FQNEAQ (reference sequence). The germline V and J ends were trimmed by 1 base and 12 bases, with 10 bases remaining between them. The CDR3 length is 12 residues. The CDR3 sequence: CASSLGGVVQHF. The CDR3 region has the DNA TGTGCCAGCAGCTTAGGGGGGGTTGTCCAGCATTTT. The variable domain in full, completed from reference TRBV7-9 and TRBJ1-5, reads DTGVSQNPRHKITKRGQNVTFRCDPISEHNRLYWYRQTLGQGPEFLTYFQNEAQLEKSRLLSDRFSAERPKGSFSTLEIQRTEQGDSAMYLCASSLGGVVQHFGDGTRLSIL.

This chain joins TRBV6-5 and TRBJ1-3; 7 bases fit TRBD1. The V gene's germline CDR1 is MNHEY and CDR2 SVGAGI. Germline trimming cut 6 bases from V and 0 bases from J; bases unmatched to any gene: 5. The CDR3 is made up of 15 amino acids. The CDR3 protein is CASRRDSYSGNTIYF. CDR3 bases: TGTGCCAGCAGAAGGGACAGTTACTCTGGAAACACCATATATTTT.

This chain joins TRBV6-2 or TRBV6-3 and TRBJ2-2; 11 bases align to TRBD2. Looked up from germline, CDR1 is MNHEY and CDR2 is SVGEGT. The CDR3 extends over 16 amino acids. V was pared by 3 bases and J by 4 bases, with 4 bases of the junction left unmatched. CDR3 sequence (DNA): TGTGCCAGCAGTTATCGTAGCGGGGGGGGCACCGGGGAGCTGTTTTTT. It encodes CASSYRSGGGTGELFF.

This clone appeared once. This sequence joins TRBV5-1 and TRBJ1-1, with unresolved D. The germline CDR1 and CDR2 sequences are SGHRS and YFSETQ. The ends were cut back, 2 bases at V and 0 bases at J, with 5 bases in the middle. The CDR3 has 13 residues. The CDR3 DNA reads as TGCGCCAGCAGCTTAACAGTGAACACTGAAGCTTTCTTT. Amino acid sequence: CASSLTVNTEAFF. Together with reference TRBV5-1 and TRBJ1-1, the CDR3 gives the full variable domain: KAGVTQTPRYLIKTRGQQVTLSCSPISGHRSVSWYQQTPGQGLQFLFEYFSETQRNKGNFPGRFSGRQFSNSRSEMNVSTLELGDSALYLCASSLTVNTEAFFGQGTRLTVV.

The J gene is TRBJ2-6, the V gene TRBV18; the match to TRBD1 covers 11 bases. In germline, CDR1 is KGHSH, CDR2 LQKENI. The CDR3 loop spans 17 amino acids. Trimming took 6 bases from V and 4 from J; bases not matched to a gene: 8. CDR3 DNA sequence: TGTGCCAGCTCTCCGAGGGACAGGGGGTCAGGGGCCAACGTCCTGACTTTC. It codes for CASSPRDRGSGANVLTF.

The rearrangement links TRBV7-3 to TRBJ1-1, with TRBD1 matching 9 bases. Unmatched junction bases numbered 5, after V lost 5 bases and J lost 1 base. The CDR3 totals 15 residues. CDR1 and CDR2 (germline): SGHTA, FQGTGA. CDR3 in DNA: TGTGCCAGCAGCCGGGACAGGGACCCGAACACTGAAGCTTTCTTT. This translates into CASSRDRDPNTEAFF.

This clone occurred a few times. The rearrangement uses TRBV18 and TRBJ1-2; possible D gene TRBD1, 6 bases. This CDR3 spans 13 amino acids. Germline CDR1 is KGHSH and CDR2 is LQKENI. V was trimmed by 3 bases and J by 2 bases, leaving 7 bases between them. The CDR3 is CASSPTGNYGYTF. For the CDR3, the DNA is TGTGCCAGCTCACCGACAGGCAACTATGGCTACACCTTC.

The rearrangement uses TRBV19 and TRBJ2-3; TRBD1 aligns across 9 bases. V was clipped by 7 bases and J by 0 bases; unmatched bases: 23. The CDR3 runs to 21 residues. Germline V gene lookup returns CDR1 LNHDA and CDR2 SQIVND (reference sequence). CDR3 protein: CASNINRGPSLADASTDTQYF. As DNA, the CDR3 is TGTGCCAGTAATATTAACAGGGGGCCCAGTCTAGCGGACGCTAGCACAGATACGCAGTATTTT.

This chain uses TRBV10-1 with TRBJ2-7; the match to TRBD2 covers 15 bases. The V gene's germline CDR1 is WNHNN and CDR2 SYGVQD (reference sequence). The V gene end was trimmed by 8 bases and the J gene end by 0 bases; junction bases not matched to a gene: 5. The CDR3 has 16 amino acids. The chain's CDR3 is CASGGLAGGVSYEQYF. CDR3 nucleotide sequence: TGCGCCAGCGGGGGACTAGCGGGAGGAGTCTCCTACGAGCAGTACTTC.

This clone was recorded once. The chain is built from TRBV2 and TRBJ2-6, with D uncertain. Trimming cost V 6 bases and J 0 bases, with 6 bases left between them. The CDR3 covers 14 residues. The germline V gene encodes CDR1 SNHLY and CDR2 FYNNEI. The CDR3 protein is CASSASSGANVLTF. CDR3 DNA: TGTGCCAGCAGCGCCAGCTCTGGGGCCAACGTCCTGACTTTC.

The rearrangement uses TRBV12-2 and TRBJ1-2; the D call of TRBD1 is as the table states it, not checked on the DNA. TRBV12-2 is flagged as a pseudogene. CDR3 length: 19 residues. CDR3 nucleotide sequence: TGTGCAAGTCGCTTACCTCGGGACAGGGACACAAATTCTAACTATGGCTACACCTTC. Translation: CASRLPRDRDTNSNYGYTF.

The rearrangement joins TRBV11-1 to TRBJ2-7; D might be TRBD2 (5 bases). The CDR3 length is 16 residues. Trimming stripped 3 bases from V and 1 base from J, with 16 bases between. Germline V CDR1 and CDR2: SGHAT, FQDESV (reference sequence). This CDR3 reads CASSFEAGSGSYEQYF. DNA of the CDR3: TGTGCCAGCAGCTTTGAGGCGGGCTCCGGTTCCTACGAGCAGTACTTC.

This CDR3 reads CASSDRSGYEQYF. The CDR3 DNA reads as TGTGCCAGCTCGGACAGGAGTGGGTACGAGCAGTACTTC. V and J are TRBV18 and TRBJ2-7; TRBD1 matches at 7 bases. The trim removed 6 bases at V and 4 bases at J, leaving 6 bases unmatched. Germline CDR1 and CDR2: KGHSH and LQKENI. There are 13 residues in the CDR3.

The chain has TRBV5-1 and TRBJ2-1; D perhaps matches TRBD1 (7 bases). Per the germline V gene, CDR1 is SGHRS and CDR2 is YFSETQ. CDR3 length: 16 amino acids. V lost 4 bases and J lost 4, with 18 bases in between. CDR3 sequence reads: CASSPGTAGGYNEQFF. As DNA, the CDR3 is TGCGCCAGCAGCCCCGGGACAGCTGGGGGGTACAATGAGCAGTTCTTC.

This clone was picked up one time. The CDR3 here is CASSKDREDYTF. CDR3 coding DNA: TGCGCCAGCAGTAAGGACAGGGAGGATTACACCTTC. J is TRBJ1-2 and V is TRBV10-1, with TRBD1 matching 8 bases. The CDR3 runs 12 residues. Germline V lookup: CDR1 WNHNN, CDR2 SYGVQD (reference sequence). J lost 11 bases, V lost 5 bases, and 7 bases had no gene match.

The chain is built from TRBV7-8 and TRBJ2-5; 8 bases are a match to TRBD2. J was trimmed by 0 bases and V by 0 bases; bases with no gene match: 3. Germline lookup yields CDR1 SGHVS and CDR2 FQNEAQ. This CDR3 spans 16 amino acids. The CDR3 DNA reads TGTGCCAGCAGCTTAGCGGGTAGCGGGAACCAAGAGACCCAGTACTTC. Translated, it gives CASSLAGSGNQETQYF.

The chain carries TRBV18 and TRBJ1-3, with TRBD1 identical over 7 bases. Germline assignment: CDR1 KGHSH and CDR2 LQKENI. With V trimmed by 3 bases and J by 0 bases, 5 bases remained unmatched. The CDR3 has 16 amino acids. The CDR3 sequence: CASSPGQLVSGNTIYF. DNA of the CDR3: TGTGCCAGCTCACCGGGACAGCTAGTCTCTGGAAACACCATATATTTT.

V and J are TRBV7-9 and TRBJ2-7; 7 bases align to TRBD1. Trimming took 3 bases from V and 7 from J; bases not matched to a gene: 9. The CDR3 runs 14 residues. CDR1 is SEHNR, CDR2 FQNEAQ, per germline (reference sequence). DNA of the CDR3: TGTGCCAGCAGCTTCGACAGGGCCCTAACGGAGCAGTACTTC. This gives the protein CASSFDRALTEQYF.

This clone showed up just a few times. The gene calls are TRBV4-2 and TRBJ1-6; 9 nucleotides match TRBD1. Germline trimming cut 4 bases from V and 6 bases from J; bases unmatched to any gene: 4. This CDR3 has 15 residues. From germline, CDR1 is LGHNA and CDR2 YNFKEQ. In nucleotides, the CDR3 is TGTGCCAGCAGCCCAGGGGACAGGGCTAATTCACCCCTCCACTTT. Translated: CASSPGDRANSPLHF.

The chain couples TRBV19 to TRBJ1-5; the match to TRBD1 covers 9 bases. The J segment lost 3 bases and the V segment lost 3 bases, leaving 9 bases of the junction unmatched. The CDR3 is 17 residues long. CDR1 and CDR2 (germline): LNHDA, SQIVND (reference sequence). The CDR3 DNA reads as TGTGCCAGTAGTATGGACAGGGGCCTGAAGCTCAATCAGCCCCAGCATTTT. Amino acid sequence: CASSMDRGLKLNQPQHF.

This clone was seen once. The CDR3: CASSTRQGRDEQYF. For the CDR3, the DNA is TGTGCCAGCAGCACCAGACAGGGGAGAGACGAGCAGTACTTC. The chain recombines TRBV7-2 with TRBJ2-7; 8 bases agree with TRBD1. Unmatched junction bases numbered 8, after V lost 5 bases and J lost 5 bases. The CDR3 spans 14 residues. The V gene's germline CDR1 is SGHTA and CDR2 FQGNSA.

The rearrangement joins TRBV6-5 to TRBJ2-7; the D is unclear. The V end was cut by 6 bases, the J end by 3 bases, with 6 bases between. CDR1 MNHEY and CDR2 SVGAGI come from the germline V gene. The CDR3 length is 11 residues. CDR3 bases: TGTGCCAGCAGGAGAGACTACGAGCAGTACTTC. Its protein product is CASRRDYEQYF.

This chain connects TRBV27 to TRBJ2-3; 11 bases match TRBD2. In germline, CDR1 is MNHEY, CDR2 SMNVEV (reference sequence). The CDR3 sequence is 16 residues long. With 5 bases clipped from V and 3 bases from J, the junction kept 7 bases outside the gene matches. Here the CDR3 DNA reads TGTGCCAGCAGTACTACTAGCGGGAGTTATACAGATACGCAGTATTTT. As protein: CASSTTSGSYTDTQYF.

This clone was counted a single time. The chain recombines TRBV4-2 with TRBJ2-1; D may correspond to TRBD1 or TRBD2 (11 bases each). CDR1 and CDR2 from the germline V gene are LGHNA and YNFKEQ. Trimming stripped 4 bases from V and 8 bases from J, with 30 bases between. CDR3 length: 19 amino acids. CDR3 nucleotide sequence: TGTGCCAGCAGCCTTTCCGGACAGGGGGCCGCTAGCGGGAGGTATGAGCAGTTCTTC. Its protein product is CASSLSGQGAASGRYEQFF.

J is TRBJ2-7 and V is TRBV9; 12 nucleotides align to TRBD1. V gave up 4 bases and J gave up 6 bases; unmatched junction bases: 11. This CDR3 has 16 residues. Per the germline V gene, CDR1 is SGDLS and CDR2 is YYNGEE. DNA for the CDR3: TGTGCCAGCAGCCCGGGACAGGGGGCAGTTTTAGGCGAGCAGTACTTC. Translated, it gives CASSPGQGAVLGEQYF.

This clone was recorded only once. The rearrangement links TRBV7-6 to TRBJ1-2; 9 bases fit TRBD1. CDR1 and CDR2 from the germline V gene are SGHVS and FNYEAQ. The CDR3 has 15 residues. J lost 8 bases, V lost 4 bases, and 11 bases had no gene match. This CDR3 reads CASSSRTGASGGYTF. Here the CDR3 DNA reads TGTGCCAGCAGCTCCAGGACAGGGGCCTCTGGAGGCTACACCTTC. The whole variable domain, remainder taken from reference TRBV7-6 and TRBJ1-2, is GAGVSQSPRYKVTKRGQDVALRCDPISGHVSLYWYRQALGQGPEFLTYFNYEAQQDKSGLPNDRFSAERPEGSISTLTIQRTEQRDSAMYRCASSSRTGASGGYTFGSGTRLTVV.

A single count supports this clone. V usage is TRBV29-1 and J usage is TRBJ2-1; 16 bases are shared with TRBD2. The CDR3 has 16 residues. Trimming removed 4 bases from V and 9 bases from J; junction bases left unmatched: 9. Germline V gene sequence: CDR1 SQVTM, CDR2 ANQGSEA. CDR3 region: CSVAGTSGRAEAEQFF. CDR3 coding DNA: TGCAGCGTTGCCGGGACTAGCGGGAGGGCTGAGGCTGAGCAGTTCTTC.

The chain combines TRBV10-2 with TRBJ2-7, with 11 bases identical to TRBD2. Germline trimming cut 3 bases from V and 4 bases from J; bases unmatched to any gene: 5. CDR1 is WSHSY and CDR2 is SAAADI in the germline V gene. The CDR3 is made up of 15 amino acids. This CDR3 reads CASSDETSGKYEQYF. CDR3 nucleotides: TGCGCCAGCAGTGACGAGACTAGCGGGAAATACGAGCAGTACTTC.

The CDR3 protein is CASSSGAGGPYEQYF. As DNA, the CDR3 is TGTGCCAGCAGTTCGGGCGCGGGAGGTCCCTACGAGCAGTACTTC. This chain connects TRBV6-2 or TRBV6-3 to TRBJ2-7; 8 bases line up with TRBD2. CDR3 length: 15 amino acids. Trimming took 4 bases from V and 2 from J; bases not matched to a gene: 7. Germline loops: CDR1 MNHEY, CDR2 SVGEGT.